The present TCR beta chain was sequenced within a study of CD8+CD57+ T cells in acquired aplastic anemia. Study-wide context: An average of 3.2 ug of DNA was obtained from sorted CD4+ and CD8+ cells. Findings and caveats of the study: Researchers report that twenty-nine CD8+ CDR3 sequences appeared in both patients and controls.

The template used for profiling TCR beta VDJ and CDR3 was genomic DNA. A single record per CDR3 protein comes from TCRdb applying MiXCR to the reads. The profile shows 120,000 or so distinct CDR3 sequences, about 40% of them singletons. This clonotype was observed once. Its antigen is as yet unknown. This CDR3 spans 12 amino acids. The germline V gene encodes CDR1 SEHNR and CDR2 FQNEAQ (reference sequence). Deletions cut 5 bases from V and 5 bases from J, with 10 bases between. All patients picked for sequencing had shown, by flow cytometry, an expansion of CD8+CD57+ cells. Among the patients, all had severe acquired aplastic anemia.

The chain recombines TRBV7-9 with TRBJ2-7; D not certain. Sample: sorted CD4+, CD8+, or CD8+CD57+ T cells (not recorded which) from PBMCs. The clonotype originates from a human donor with aplastic anemia. CDR3 in DNA: TGTGCCAGCAGCCCGTATGAGGACGAGCAGTACTTC. This encodes CASSPYEDEQYF.